These 7 T cell receptor beta chains came from one sample sequenced in a study of T-cell reconstitution after alpha-beta-depleted transplantation in children. Notes on the study in general: One year post-transplant, T-cell counts and diversity were largely derived from T cells produced anew.

Their antigens remain unidentified. Molecular barcoding with unique molecular identifiers was used for the TCRbeta library. TCRdb re-called the PCR reads through MiXCR, storing one row per CDR3 protein. The profile shows some 300,000 distinct CDR3 sequences, around 7.1% of them singletons. The sequencing here drew on peripheral blood, taken 360 days after TCRalphabeta/CD19-depleted stem cell transplant. The origin of the receptors is a female patient aged 2-9 years who had a stem cell transplant for Fanconi anemia, so the T cells may come from the graft donor.

The chain couples TRBV2 to TRBJ1-1; maybe TRBD1 (5 bases). This CDR3 region has 12 residues. V was shortened by 6 bases and J by 6 bases, with 11 bases between the two germline ends. Germline V gene data show CDR1 as SNHLY and CDR2 as FYNNEI. CDR3 DNA sequence: TGTGCCAGCAGGGGGGGGGGACCTGAAGCTTTCTTT. Translating it yields CASRGGGPEAFF.

This clonotype was picked up a small number of times. The rearrangement joins TRBV20-1 to TRBJ2-1, with TRBD2 matching 10 bases. The CDR3 is made up of 14 amino acids. The germline V gene encodes CDR1 DFQATT and CDR2 SNEGSKA (reference sequence). V trimming: 6 bases; J trimming: 6 bases; junction bases outside the gene matches: 8. The CDR3 bases are TGCAGTGCCCCTGGCCAGCGGGGGGGCAATGAGCAGTTCTTC. Protein product: CSAPGQRGGNEQFF.

This clonotype was seen repeatedly, ten times or more. This chain connects TRBV20-1 to TRBJ1-3; 7 bases line up with TRBD1. The CDR3 consists of 16 residues. V lost 3 bases and J lost 0; bases outside the gene matches: 8. Germline loops: CDR1 DFQATT, CDR2 SNEGSKA (reference sequence). CDR3 sequence reads: CSASGEGAYSGNTIYF. In DNA, the CDR3 is TGCAGTGCTAGTGGCGAGGGGGCTTACTCTGGAAACACCATATATTTT.

This clonotype has ten or more counts. The J gene is TRBJ2-3, the V gene TRBV28; the D gene is possibly TRBD2 (6 bases). V lost 7 bases, J lost 4 bases, and 24 bases lay in between. The CDR3 is 17 amino acids. CDR1 and CDR2 from the germline V gene are MDHEN and SYDVKM. CDR3 coding DNA: TGTGCCAGCACTTTTAGCGAGGGACTCGCACGCCCAGATACGCAGTATTTT. It is translated as CASTFSEGLARPDTQYF.

This clonotype was recorded many times. J is TRBJ1-2 and V is TRBV2, with D unresolved. Germline CDR1 is SNHLY and CDR2 is FYNNEI. This CDR3 is built from 13 residues. Trimming cost V 10 bases and J 4 bases, with 16 bases left between them. CDR3 in amino acids: CATPTGIPYGYTF. The CDR3 region has the DNA TGTGCCACCCCTACGGGGATTCCCTATGGCTACACCTTC.

This clonotype was picked up many times. V usage is TRBV3-1 and J usage is TRBJ1-5; D remains ambiguous. V gave up 1 base and J gave up 6 bases, with 7 bases separating them. Germline CDR1 is LGHDT and CDR2 is YNNKEL (reference sequence). The CDR3 is 13 residues long. The CDR3 here is CASSQGESQPQHF. The DNA for the CDR3 is TGTGCCAGCAGCCAAGGAGAGAGTCAGCCCCAGCATTTT.

This clonotype was counted a few times. The genes are TRBV5-4 and TRBJ1-2; TRBD1 matches at 7 bases. Germline lookup yields CDR1 SGHNT and CDR2 YYREEE (reference sequence). The CDR3 has 16 residues. V gave up 3 bases and J gave up 6 bases; unmatched junction bases: 14. This CDR3 is CASSSPRDRDDDGYTF. DNA for the CDR3: TGTGCCAGCAGCTCCCCCCGTGACAGGGACGATGATGGCTACACCTTC.